The clone carrying this T cell receptor (beta chain) is a singleton in its sample. Using immunoSEQ multiplex PCR, the repertoire was profiled, and TCRdb retains in-frame clones only, with some absent. The sample holds around 84,000 clones; roughly nine tenths are singletons and the top ten take roughly 6.4%. This sample stems from a study of T cell responses to AZD1222 COVID-19 vaccine. V lost 2 bases, J lost 5 bases, and 12 bases stayed unmatched. The V gene's germline CDR1 is SEHNR and CDR2 FQNEAQ (reference sequence). The CDR3 length is 18 residues. This rearrangement joins TRBV7-9 to TRBJ2-5, with 12 bases fitting TRBD2. Sequencing used peripheral blood, obtained on day 0 of MenACWY control vaccination. The receptor's source is an adult in good health. The CDR3: CASSLSGLAGGSGETQYF. The CDR3 DNA is TGTGCCAGCAGCTTAAGCGGTCTAGCGGGGGGGAGTGGTGAGACCCAGTACTTC.